These 20 T cell receptor beta chains share one sample of origin, sequenced in a study of glioma-infiltrating T cells. Amplification of TCR alpha and beta CDR3 regions from RNA used iRepertoire nested multiplex PCR. TCRdb itself ran the multiplex PCR reads through MiXCR, one entry per CDR3 protein. The sample gives some 130,000 distinct CDR3 sequences, about 25% of which show up once; 25% to 30% is in the top ten. Sequencing used glioma tissue, nonneoplastic brain tissue, or PBMCs (not recorded which). All receptors come from a human donor with low-grade glioma or glioblastoma, undergoing nonglioma brain surgery, or in good health (not recorded which).

The rearrangement links TRBV7-9 to TRBJ1-6, with a tentative D call TRBD1 (5 bases). Trimming cost V 5 bases and J 5 bases, with 16 bases left between them. This CDR3 has 16 amino acids. CDR1 is SEHNR, CDR2 FQNEAQ, per germline (reference sequence). The CDR3 reads CASSLGEGQNNSPLHF. The DNA of the CDR3 is TGTGCCAGCAGCCTAGGAGAAGGACAAAATAATTCACCCCTCCACTTT.

The chain links TRBV11-2 to TRBJ2-3; the match to TRBD2 covers 8 bases. V shed 3 bases and J 6 bases; nucleotides not matched to a gene: 5. The length of the CDR3 is 14 residues. Per germline, CDR1 SGHAT and CDR2 FQNNGV. The CDR3 nucleotides read TGTGCCAGCAGCTTTACTAGCGGTACGGATACGCAGTATTTT. Protein sequence: CASSFTSGTDTQYF.

This clonotype was detected many times. The V gene is TRBV7-6, the J gene TRBJ1-1; a weak D match, TRBD1 (5 bases). V lost 5 bases to trimming and J lost 0 bases, with 13 bases between them. The CDR3 contains 15 residues. In germline, CDR1 is SGHVS, CDR2 FNYEAQ. Written as DNA, the CDR3 is TGTGCCAGCAGCCCCCAGGGCGGGATGAACACTGAAGCTTTCTTT. Translating gives CASSPQGGMNTEAFF.

Comment on this clonotype: This may be a read error: a much more frequent sequence differs by one nucleotide. V and J are TRBV6-9 and TRBJ2-5; D is perhaps TRBD2 (5 bases). The germline gives CDR1 MNHGY, CDR2 SVAAGI. The CDR3 has 15 residues. The CDR3 spells CVSSYLRAVQETQYF. In nucleotides, the CDR3 is TGTGTCAGCAGTTACCTCCGAGCGGTCCAAGAGACCCAGTACTTC.

With regard to this clonotype: One junction end does not reproduce the germline sequence, and a read error may be involved. In DNA form, the CDR3 reads TGTGCCAGCAGCCACGTCGGGGCGGTGAACACTGAAGCTTTGTTT. Protein product: CASSHVGAVNTEALF. This rearrangement joins TRBV3-1 to TRBJ1-1, with TRBD1 as a possible D gene (5 bases). The length of the CDR3 is 15 residues. Germline V gene data show CDR1 as LGHDT and CDR2 as YNNKEL (reference sequence).

V usage is TRBV12-3 or TRBV12-4 and J usage is TRBJ1-1, with D tentatively TRBD1 (5 bases). The CDR3 loop spans 15 amino acids. Trimming removed 4 bases from V and 1 base from J, with 13 bases in between. The CDR3 DNA reads TGTGCCAGCAGTTCTCCCGGGACGGCGAACACTGAAGCTTTCTTT. Translating it yields CASSSPGTANTEAFF.

This clonotype has more than one count but fewer than ten. The V gene is TRBV25-1, the J gene TRBJ2-5; 9 nucleotides agree with TRBD1. The V and J ends lost 5 bases and 5 bases, in that order; junction bases with no gene match: 6. Germline assignment: CDR1 MGHDK and CDR2 SYGVNS. This CDR3 comprises 14 residues. For the CDR3, the DNA is TGTGCCAGCAGTTTCACAGGGGGCGGTGAGACCCAGTACTTC. Protein: CASSFTGGGETQYF.

The CDR3 coding sequence is TGTGCCAGCAGCTTGGGGACAGGGATCTCCTACGAGCAGTACGTC. Translation gives CASSLGTGISYEQYV. This chain links TRBV11-1 with TRBJ2-7; 9 positions match TRBD1. Germline lookup yields CDR1 SGHAT and CDR2 FQDESV (reference sequence). V shed 3 bases, J shed 0 bases, and the junction held 3 bases outside the gene matches. This CDR3 is 15 amino acids long.

The gene calls are TRBV6-1 and TRBJ2-3; D is possibly TRBD2 (5 bases). The CDR3 consists of 14 residues. The germline gives CDR1 MNHNS, CDR2 SASEGT. Trimming shortened V by 7 bases and J by 0 bases, and 11 bases separated the two germline ends. In DNA, the CDR3 is TGTGCCAGCAAGGAGCGGACTAGCACAGATACGCAGTATTTT. Amino acids: CASKERTSTDTQYF.

This clonotype was seen many times. The rearrangement uses TRBV3-1 and TRBJ2-6; unclear D gene. Germline V gives CDR1 LGHDT, CDR2 YNNKEL (reference sequence). Trimming took 6 bases from V and 5 from J, leaving 8 bases between them. The CDR3 covers 13 residues. CDR3 sequence (DNA): TGTGCCAGCAGTCCCTCCTGGGCCAACGTCCTGACTTTC. Protein product: CASSPSWANVLTF.

This clonotype was detected many times. The V and J genes are TRBV20-1 and TRBJ1-2; possible D gene TRBD1, 6 bases. The length of the CDR3 is 13 residues. Germline assignment: CDR1 DFQATT and CDR2 SNEGSKA (reference sequence). With 3 bases removed from V and 4 bases from J, the gap between germline ends came to 12 bases. The CDR3 reads CSASPQGPYGYTF. CDR3 bases: TGCAGTGCTAGTCCACAGGGTCCCTATGGCTACACCTTC.

The CDR3 region is CASSQTHPYEKLFF. The CDR3, as DNA: TGTGCCAGCAGCCAGACGCACCCATACGAAAAACTGTTTTTT. The J gene is TRBJ1-4, the V gene TRBV14; D not resolved. There are 14 residues in the CDR3. The ends were cut back, 3 bases at V and 8 bases at J, with 13 bases in the middle. The germline V gene has CDR1 SGHDN and CDR2 FVKESK.

This chain connects TRBV6-6 to TRBJ1-4; D not certain. Germline V gene lookup returns CDR1 MNHNY and CDR2 SVGAGI (reference sequence). The CDR3 runs to 16 residues. V dropped 0 bases and J dropped 4 bases, with 12 bases sitting between them. In DNA form, the CDR3 reads TGTGCCAGCAGTTACTCGCTCGGACGGCTTAATGAAAAACTGTTTTTT. It translates to CASSYSLGRLNEKLFF.

The chain couples TRBV7-9 to TRBJ2-1; possible D gene TRBD1, 5 bases. V was shortened by 2 bases and J by 0 bases, with 17 bases between the two germline ends. The CDR3 extends over 18 amino acids. From germline, CDR1 is SEHNR and CDR2 FQNEAQ (reference sequence). The CDR3 reads CASSLRFPRAYSYNEQFF. CDR3 bases: TGTGCCAGCAGCTTACGGTTTCCCAGGGCCTACTCCTACAATGAGCAGTTCTTC.

In its sample, this clonotype was seen many times. This sequence joins TRBV6-1 and TRBJ2-3; TRBD2 aligns across 11 bases. CDR1 and CDR2 from the germline V gene are MNHNS and SASEGT. V dropped 5 bases and J dropped 3; count of bases not matched to a gene: 13. This CDR3 region has 18 residues. The CDR3 here is CASSRPHSGGAVTDTQYF. The CDR3 DNA follows: TGTGCCAGCAGTCGCCCCCATAGCGGGGGGGCTGTGACAGATACGCAGTATTTT.

This chain uses TRBV24-1 with TRBJ1-2; D gene ambiguous. This CDR3 has 15 residues. V was pared by 3 bases and J by 4 bases, with 14 bases between. From germline, CDR1 is KGHDR and CDR2 SFDVKD. The chain's CDR3 is CATSDPAGDGYGYTF. The CDR3 DNA reads TGTGCCACCAGTGATCCAGCAGGAGACGGCTATGGCTACACCTTC.

Points on this clonotype: A much larger clone differs from this one at a single base, so this may be a read error. The chain is built from TRBV20-1 and TRBJ2-1; D is perhaps TRBD1 (7 bases). Trimming took off 4 bases at V and 7 bases at J, with 17 bases between the two ends. The CDR3 spans 14 residues. In germline, CDR1 is DFQATT, CDR2 SNEGSKA (reference sequence). CDR3 in amino acids: CSAITQGGQNEQFF. CDR3 coding DNA: TGCAGTGCTATTACCCAGGGGGGACAGAATGAGCAGTTCTTC.

As to this clonotype: It may be a read error: a sequence one base away is much more abundant. The V gene is TRBV7-9, the J gene TRBJ2-1; 8 nucleotides agree with TRBD2. The length of the CDR3 is 17 residues. Looked up from germline, CDR1 is SEHNR and CDR2 is FQNEAQ (reference sequence). The V and J ends lost 6 bases and 13 bases, in that order; junction bases with no gene match: 23. CDR3 sequence (DNA): TGTGCCAGCAGTTCCGACGGGAGCGGGGGAGCCCAAGAGACCCAGTTCTTC. As protein: CASSSDGSGGAQETQFF.

The chain has TRBV6-1 and TRBJ2-3, with TRBD2 identical over 10 bases. V lost 6 bases, J lost 2 bases, and 5 bases stayed unmatched. Germline loops: CDR1 MNHNS, CDR2 SASEGT. CDR3 length: 15 residues. The CDR3 bases are TGTGCCAGCAGGGGTAGCGGGGGGCTCACAGATACGCAGTATTTT. This gives the protein CASRGSGGLTDTQYF.

This sequence joins TRBV20-1 and TRBJ1-1, with 12 bases that match TRBD1. The CDR3 has 16 amino acids. The V gene's germline CDR1 is DFQATT and CDR2 SNEGSKA (reference sequence). V trimming: 1 base; J trimming: 6 bases; junction bases outside the gene matches: 9. CDR3: CSARVGTGGNFAEAFF. The CDR3 DNA sequence: TGCAGTGCTAGAGTTGGGACAGGGGGCAACTTTGCTGAAGCTTTCTTT.